The rows below give T cell receptor beta chains drawn from one sample of a study of response to subunit inactivated influenza vaccine. In TCRdb, the RT-PCR reads were re-called with MiXCR into one record per CDR3 protein. The profile covers fewer than 600,000 distinct CDR3 sequences, with roughly 7.6% appearing a single time and over 10% taken by the ten largest. Sample: PBMCs from blood, taken around 2 years after vaccination. The source is a man aged 45 to 70 who received an inactivated influenza vaccine. The CDR3 runs from the conserved cysteine through the conserved F or W. A D gene is named only where the DNA matches it firmly. Only some rows state a clone size, as once, few, many or a class for expanded clones.

D gene	V gene	J gene	clone size	CDR3 protein	CDR3 DNA
NA	TRBV7-2	TRBJ1-1	few	CASSFSGWGNTEAFF	TGTGCCAGCAGCTTTTCAGGGTGGGGGAACACTGAAGCTTTCTTT
TRBD1	TRBV20-1	TRBJ2-3	few	CSARALTGQGSTDTQYF	TGCAGTGCTAGAGCCTTAACCGGACAGGGGTCCACAGATACGCAGTATTTT
NA	TRBV14	TRBJ1-4	NA	CASSRLGDMGDQGKLFF	TGTGCCAGCAGCCGGCTCGGAGATATGGGTGATCAAGGAAAACTGTTTTTT
TRBD1	TRBV4-3	TRBJ1-1	NA	CASSHPGQGAEAFF	TGCGCCAGCAGCCATCCCGGACAGGGGGCTGAAGCTTTCTTT
NA	TRBV6-2/TRBV6-3	TRBJ1-1	few	CASSYLAGGPAEAFF	TGTGCCAGCAGTTACTTGGCAGGAGGACCCGCTGAAGCTTTCTTT
TRBD2	TRBV28	TRBJ2-1	NA	CASSLAGVENEQFF	TGTGCCAGCAGTCTAGCGGGAGTCGAGAATGAGCAGTTCTTC
NA	TRBV6-5	TRBJ1-2	few	CASSYREAASGYTF	TGTGCCAGCAGTTACCGGGAGGCGGCGAGCGGCTACACCTTC
TRBD2	TRBV7-6	TRBJ2-5	NA	CASSLAGSSGGYQETQYF	TGTGCCAGCAGCTTAGCGGGGTCCAGCGGGGGATACCAAGAGACCCAGTACTTC
TRBD1	TRBV5-6	TRBJ2-5	many	CASSLGTGGSAQYF	TGTGCCAGCAGCTTAGGGACAGGAGGATCGGCCCAGTACTTC
NA	TRBV4-2	TRBJ1-1	many	CASSQEMGGTEAFF	TGTGCCAGCAGCCAAGAAATGGGGGGGACTGAAGCTTTCTTT
TRBD1	TRBV5-6	TRBJ2-3	NA	CASSLVVQGATDTQYF	TGTGCCAGCAGCTTGGTAGTTCAGGGGGCAACAGATACGCAGTATTTT
NA	TRBV12-3/TRBV12-4	TRBJ1-4	NA	CASTNRQTTVREKLFF	TGTGCCAGCACCAATAGACAGACCACCGTTCGGGAAAAACTGTTTTTT
NA	TRBV7-9	TRBJ1-6	NA	CASSPKTENSPLHF	TGTGCCAGCAGCCCCAAAACAGAGAATTCACCCCTCCACTTT
NA	TRBV3-1	TRBJ2-4	many	CASSLQNIQYF	TGTGCCAGCAGCCTTCAAAACATTCAGTACTTC
NA	TRBV6-6	TRBJ1-2	NA	CASSQTGRYGYTF	TGTGCCAGCAGCCAAACAGGGCGCTATGGCTACACCTTC
TRBD2	TRBV5-4	TRBJ2-3	NA	CASSQGLAGGLDTQYF	TGTGCCAGCAGCCAAGGACTAGCGGGAGGATTAGATACGCAGTATTTT
NA	TRBV24-1	TRBJ2-5	many	CATESGGETQYF	TGTGCCACGGAATCAGGGGGGGAGACCCAGTACTTC
NA	TRBV3-1	TRBJ2-7	many	CASSQDNQGLGKYEQYF	TGTGCCAGCAGCCAAGATAATCAGGGACTGGGAAAGTACGAGCAGTACTTC
TRBD1	TRBV20-1	TRBJ2-7	few	CSANRGTYEQYF	TGCAGTGCCAACAGGGGAACCTACGAGCAGTACTTC
TRBD1	TRBV20-1	TRBJ1-5	many	CSAWDRVGNQPQHF	TGCAGTGCTTGGGACAGGGTAGGCAATCAGCCCCAGCATTTT
TRBD1	TRBV6-1	TRBJ1-1	NA	CASSGLQGASTEAFF	TGTGCCAGCAGTGGACTTCAGGGGGCTTCGACTGAAGCTTTCTTT
NA	TRBV3-1	TRBJ2-5	many	CASSSDGPKTQYF	TGTGCCAGCAGCTCGGACGGGCCGAAGACCCAGTACTTC
NA	TRBV4-3	TRBJ2-1	many	CASSQEGGNEQFF	TGCGCCAGCAGCCAAGAAGGGGGGAATGAGCAGTTCTTC
TRBD2	TRBV3-1	TRBJ2-7	NA	CASSGTGTSGNYYEQYF	TGTGCCAGCAGCGGCACCGGGACTAGCGGGAACTATTACGAGCAGTACTTC
NA	TRBV12-3/TRBV12-4	TRBJ1-3	few	CASSLTAAGNTIYF	TGTGCCAGCAGTTTAACAGCAGCTGGAAACACCATATATTTT
TRBD1	TRBV7-9	TRBJ2-3	NA	CASSSGRGLHTDTQYF	TGTGCCAGCAGCTCCGGCAGGGGGCTACACACAGATACGCAGTATTTT
TRBD2	TRBV29-1	TRBJ2-5	few	CSVRATGGGQETQYF	TGCAGCGTAAGGGCAACGGGAGGTGGGCAAGAGACCCAGTACTTC
NA	TRBV24-1	TRBJ2-3	NA	CATSDLGAGEDTDTQYF	TGTGCCACCAGTGATTTGGGCGCAGGGGAGGACACAGATACGCAGTATTTT
TRBD2	TRBV7-2	TRBJ2-3	NA	CASSPSGGVWDGQYF	TGTGCCAGCAGCCCCTCGGGGGGGGTCTGGGATGGGCAGTATTTT
NA	TRBV7-9	TRBJ2-1	once	CASSLGTTAYNEQFF	TGTGCCAGCAGCTTAGGGACTACCGCCTACAATGAGCAGTTCTTC
NA	TRBV12-3/TRBV12-4	TRBJ2-1	few	CASRRQQGSYNEQFF	TGTGCCAGCAGACGTCAACAGGGATCCTACAATGAGCAGTTCTTC
NA	TRBV11-2	TRBJ2-5	few	CASSLGVLGQETQYF	TGTGCCAGCAGCTTAGGGGTGTTGGGACAAGAGACCCAGTACTTC
NA	TRBV7-8	TRBJ1-2	few	CASSFGGASYGYTF	TGTGCCAGCAGCTTTGGGGGCGCGAGCTATGGCTACACCTTC
NA	TRBV28	TRBJ1-6	many	CASRGGGRNLGSLHF	TGTGCCAGCAGGGGGGGGGGACGGAACCTCGGGTCCCTCCACTTT
NA	TRBV28	TRBJ1-1	few	CASSNGQMRTEAFF	TGTGCCAGCAGTAACGGACAGATGCGCACTGAAGCTTTCTTT
NA	TRBV12-3/TRBV12-4	TRBJ1-5	NA	CASSTDTHQPQHF	TGTGCCAGCAGTACGGACACCCATCAGCCCCAGCATTTT
NA	TRBV27	TRBJ2-1	NA	CASSTLLRNEQFF	TGTGCCAGTAGCACCCTTCTGAGAAATGAGCAGTTCTTC
NA	TRBV7-2	TRBJ2-2	many	CASSLSFGGANTGELFF	TGTGCCAGCAGCCTCTCCTTCGGGGGCGCGAACACCGGGGAGCTGTTTTTT
TRBD2	TRBV20-1	TRBJ2-1	many	CSAGPGLAAYNEQFF	TGCAGTGCTGGTCCGGGACTAGCGGCTTACAATGAGCAGTTCTTC
NA	TRBV12-3/TRBV12-4	TRBJ2-7	many	CASSRVLSYEQYF	TGTGCCAGCAGTAGGGTTCTCTCCTACGAGCAGTACTTC
NA	TRBV15	TRBJ2-1	NA	CATSMSYVAGGNEQSF	NA
NA	TRBV10-3	TRBJ1-5	few	CASTQGYSNQPQHF	TGTGCCAGTACACAGGGTTATAGCAATCAGCCCCAGCATTTT
TRBD1	TRBV13	TRBJ1-3	few	CASSQRTGGSSGNTIYF	TGTGCCAGCAGCCAAAGGACAGGCGGGAGCTCTGGAAACACCATATATTTT
NA	TRBV5-1	TRBJ1-1	many	CASSGSLATNTEAFF	TGCGCCAGCAGTGGGTCTCTAGCTACGAACACTGAAGCTTTCTTT
NA	TRBV30	TRBJ1-1	many	CASQTGLNTEAFF	TGTGCCTCGCAGACAGGCTTGAACACTGAAGCTTTCTTT
TRBD1	TRBV10-2	TRBJ2-7	NA	CASSGGGASYEQYF	TGCGCCAGCAGTGGAGGGGGCGCCTCCTACGAGCAGTACTTC
NA	TRBV5-6	TRBJ1-5	NA	CASSLGTDGYNQPQHF	TGTGCCAGCAGCTTGGGGACGGACGGTTACAATCAGCCCCAGCATTTT
NA	TRBV20-1	TRBJ1-2	many	CSARPAGYGYTF	TGCAGTGCCCGTCCGGCAGGCTATGGCTACACCTTC
NA	TRBV6-1	TRBJ2-4	NA	CASSKQSAKNIQYF	TGTGCCAGCAGCAAACAGAGCGCAAAAAACATTCAGTACTTC